This TCR beta chain was observed in a study of blood T cell repertoires in COVID-19 (dated by TCRdb to 2020 to 2021). Describing the broader study: Recovered participants in ImmuneRACE Cohort 3 were defined as having two consecutive negative NP/OP PCR tests, clearance from a healthcare professional, or resolution of symptoms. Samples covering the acute and convalescent phases of COVID-19 were provided by collaborators in the United States, Italy and Spain. The sample metadata nearly always contained a de-identified subject ID, COVID-19 status, age in years and sex. The repertoires were made available in a free public database intended to serve as a resource for research on the immune response to SARS-CoV-2. Where HLA class I and class II types were available, the types were taken from metadata supplied by the sample provider, not from assay-based typing. Subjects who had been exposed to COVID-19, were actively infected with it, or had recovered from it provided the deeply sampled blood TCRbeta repertoires that made up the dataset. The samples were drawn from two sources: the first 160 participants of the ongoing ImmuneRACE study, and approximately 1,300 subjects contributed by 6 global collaborators. The material from the prospective study consisted of cDNA or gDNA derived from T cells, B-cell-depleted T cells, or PBMCs. Study-wide conclusions, independent of this receptor: Clinical and demographic metadata were provided uncurated, with the amount varying by source and participant.

In the prospective study, participants were roughly 18 to 100 years old, resided in about two dozen geographic areas of the United States, and were enrolled through a virtual design. In the prospective study, participants were assigned to cohorts based on the clinical history participants reported in a screening survey and a study questionnaire. Each participant in the prospective study had whole blood, serum and a nasopharyngeal or oropharyngeal swab collected by mobile phlebotomists. Additional blood draws and questionnaires over an approximately 2-month period could optionally be provided by prospective study participants. Before DNA extraction, blood samples from the prospective study were shipped at room temperature or frozen. Inclusive of the bounding cysteine and phenylalanine, the CDR3 is 16 residues long. The sequence is cut down to CDR3 DNA, 48 bases in frame from base 1. Germline trimming: 5 bases from V, 4 bases from J; junction bases outside gene matches: 6. As encoded in the germline V gene, CDR1 is SGHDN while CDR2 is FVKESK.

The immunoSEQ Assay, a bias-controlled multiplex PCR, was used to amplify TCRbeta CDR3 regions from genomic DNA. On the study's bioinformatics: The number of nucleated cells in each sample was estimated by amplification of reference gene primers within the assay. To quantify the absolute abundance of each unique TCRbeta CDR3 rearrangement, sequence reads were collapsed and filtered. For each sample, productive Simpson clonality was calculated as the square root of Simpson's diversity index across productive rearrangements. The immuneACCESS repertoire file appears here via TCRdb, limited to in-frame rearrangements. These files lack a portion of the clones; in checked studies, under half of the deficit traces to unresolved V genes, and the cause of the others is not known. The V and J calls and clone size come from that table; D and trimming were worked out from the DNA. The sample contains under 150,000 clones, around 82% of them found a single time. The ten most abundant clones make up around 3.9% of the sample.

In the case of this clone: Its antigen is currently not known. Within one base of it there is no much larger clone, and no base qualities were kept.

The V and J genes are TRBV14 and TRBJ2-3; TRBD2 lines up with 13 middle nucleotides. The TCR was taken from a man aged 45 to 65 in a cohort exposed to, infected with or recovered from COVID-19 (not recorded which). Sequences were obtained from PBMCs or T cells enriched from blood (not recorded which). This receptor carries the CDR3 CASSSWTSGSADTQYF. The DNA is TGTGCCAGCAGCTCTTGGACTAGCGGGAGTGCAGATACGCAGTATTTT.